Sequencing of this TCR beta chain was carried out in a study of blood T cell repertoires in COVID-19. V shed 5 bases and J shed 6 bases, with 17 bases lying between them. The germline V gene has CDR1 SGHRS and CDR2 YFSETQ. The CDR3 spans 14 residues. In the authors' methods: Researchers report that nucleated cell counts were estimated from reference gene primer amplification. Generated by immunoSEQ multiplex PCR, the TCRdb table keeps only in-frame clones and is missing some. The V and J calls and clone size come from that table; D and trimming were worked out from the DNA. In the table there are about 200,000 clones, roughly four fifths of which are singletons. Participants were placed into cohorts based on the clinical history they reported.

Material: PBMCs or T cells enriched from blood (not recorded which). The receptor was isolated from a man aged 35-49 years who had recovered from COVID-19. The V and J genes are TRBV5-1 and TRBJ1-1; weak D call: TRBD1 (5 bases). CDR3 nucleotides: TGCGCCAGCAGTCCAACGCGGGGCGTTCCTGAAGCTTTCTTT. Encoded protein: CASSPTRGVPEAFF.